These 8 T cell receptor beta chains were sequenced from one sample in a study of neurological immune-mediated disorders. TCRdb recomputed calls from the 5' RACE reads with MiXCR, one row per CDR3 protein. This repertoire shows about 62,000 distinct CDR3 sequences, around 3.8% found once; its top ten account for roughly 2.2%. Source material: PBMCs. The receptors originated from a woman between 45 and 65 years old with multiple sclerosis.

This clonotype has a count of ten or more. CDR3 coding DNA: TGTGCCAGCAGCTATACCAGGGATACTGAAGCTTTCTTT. Its protein is CASSYTRDTEAFF. The V and J genes are TRBV5-5 and TRBJ1-1, with D tentatively TRBD1 (5 bases). The ends were cut back, 3 bases at V and 5 bases at J, with 11 bases in the middle. CDR1 SGHKS and CDR2 YYEKEE come from the germline V gene (reference sequence). CDR3 size: 13 residues.

This clonotype was detected ten times or more. The chain is built from TRBV6-2 or TRBV6-3 and TRBJ1-1; D is perhaps TRBD1 (6 bases). Looked up from germline, CDR1 is MNHEY and CDR2 is SVGEGT. V lost 6 bases and J lost 1, with 15 bases in between. There are 15 residues in the CDR3. In DNA, the CDR3 is TGTGCCAGCAGCCCGCCGGGGGCTGGGAACACTGAAGCTTTCTTT. This encodes CASSPPGAGNTEAFF.

In its sample, this clonotype was seen many times. The chain carries TRBV6-2 or TRBV6-3 and TRBJ2-7, with unresolved D. Germline assignment: CDR1 MNHEY and CDR2 SVGEGT. This CDR3 comprises 14 residues. V lost 5 bases and J 0 bases, leaving 11 bases between the germline ends. CDR3 sequence (DNA): TGTGCCAGCAGTCCAGCAGGCGGCTCCTACGAGCAGTACTTC. This gives the protein CASSPAGGSYEQYF.

This clonotype has a count of ten or more. The V call is TRBV5-1, the J call TRBJ2-5; tentatively, D is TRBD1 (5 bases). CDR3 length: 13 residues. V lost 3 bases and J lost 7, with 13 bases in between. Germline CDR1 is SGHRS and CDR2 is YFSETQ. The CDR3, as DNA: TGCGCCAGCAGCTGGACACAATCCGGGACCCAGTACTTC. Translated: CASSWTQSGTQYF. Full variable domain (outside the CDR3, taken from reference TRBV5-1 and TRBJ2-5): KAGVTQTPRYLIKTRGQQVTLSCSPISGHRSVSWYQQTPGQGLQFLFEYFSETQRNKGNFPGRFSGRQFSNSRSEMNVSTLELGDSALYLCASSWTQSGTQYFGPGTRLLVL.

This clonotype was counted ten times or more. The chain joins TRBV5-6 to TRBJ1-2; the D is unclear. Germline CDR1 reads SGHDT; CDR2 reads YYEEEE. Trimming took 5 bases from V and 8 from J, leaving 16 bases between them. The CDR3 is made up of 13 amino acids. CDR3 sequence reads: CASSFSYGRGYTF. Written as DNA, the CDR3 is TGTGCCAGCAGTTTTTCGTATGGTCGCGGCTACACCTTC.

Many counts were recorded for this clonotype. The chain couples TRBV11-2 to TRBJ2-2; TRBD2 agrees at 13 bases. The CDR3 runs to 18 residues. Germline assignment: CDR1 SGHAT and CDR2 FQNNGV. Unmatched junction bases numbered 6, after V lost 5 bases and J lost 0 bases. The CDR3 nucleotides are TGTGCCAGCAGCCCGGGACTAGCGGGATCCTCGAACACCGGGGAGCTGTTTTTT. Translated, it gives CASSPGLAGSSNTGELFF.

This clonotype was seen ten or more times. This chain connects TRBV20-1 to TRBJ2-1; 9 bases are shared with TRBD2. This CDR3 is built from 16 residues. J gave up 4 bases and V 0 bases, and 7 bases lay outside the gene matches. CDR1 and CDR2 from the germline V gene are DFQATT and SNEGSKA (reference sequence). In DNA, the CDR3 is TGCAGTGCTAGAGATCCGCTAGCGGGAATATACAATGAGCAGTTCTTC. This sequence encodes CSARDPLAGIYNEQFF.

This clonotype was seen ten or more times. The chain combines TRBV29-1 with TRBJ2-5, with 8 bases that match TRBD1. The germline V gene encodes CDR1 SQVTM and CDR2 ANQGSEA. With V trimmed by 6 bases and J by 5 bases, 8 bases remained unmatched. The CDR3 spans 13 residues. In DNA, the CDR3 is TGCAGCGTGGGATCAGGGGGCCGGGAGACCCAGTACTTC. Its translation is CSVGSGGRETQYF.